These T cell receptor beta chains were read from a single sample in a study of shared T cell receptors in the human thymus. Sequencing used immunoSEQ multiplex PCR; TCRdb keeps in-frame clones, though not all of them. The sample holds about 710,000 clones, roughly 86% seen once. The same specimen was also included in a second study, on human thymus T cells.

Sequenced: thymocytes. The receptors were sampled from a boy younger than two with a congenital heart defect. CDR3s include the opening cysteine and the closing phenylalanine or tryptophan. D genes are given only for firm matches. Clone size appears in some rows only: once, few, many, or a class for an expanded clone.

D: TRBD1; size: NA; J: TRBJ1-3; V: TRBV6-1; CDR3: CASSVGRGPGNTIYF; DNA: TGTGCCAGCAGTGTAGGCAGGGGGCCTGGAAACACCATATATTTT
D: NA; size: NA; J: TRBJ1-6; V: TRBV6-5; CDR3: CASSKGEPYNSPLHF; DNA: TGTGCCAGCAGTAAGGGGGAGCCCTATAATTCACCCCTCCACTTT
D: TRBD2; size: NA; J: TRBJ2-6; V: TRBV4-3; CDR3: CASSQGEGLAPPGANVLTF; DNA: TGCGCCAGCAGCCAGGGGGAGGGACTCGCCCCCCCTGGGGCCAACGTCCTGACTTTC
D: TRBD2; size: once; J: TRBJ2-1; V: TRBV28; CDR3: CASGGLAGDFSYNEQFF; DNA: TGTGCCAGCGGGGGGCTAGCGGGGGATTTCTCCTACAATGAGCAGTTCTTC
D: NA; size: NA; J: TRBJ2-5; V: TRBV5-4; CDR3: CASSLSPGGPHQYF; DNA: TGTGCCAGCAGCTTGTCCCCGGGGGGCCCCCACCAGTACTTC
D: NA; size: few; J: TRBJ2-7; V: TRBV28; CDR3: CASSLSEQYF; DNA: TGTGCCAGCTCCCTTTCCGAGCAGTACTTC
D: TRBD1; size: NA; J: TRBJ2-3; V: TRBV4-3; CDR3: CASSLHPGTGCPDTQYF; DNA: TGCGCCAGCAGCCTTCACCCCGGGACAGGGTGTCCAGATACGCAGTATTTT
D: TRBD2; size: NA; J: TRBJ2-5; V: TRBV5-8; CDR3: CASSRGGETQYF; DNA: TGTGCCAGCAGCCGGGGGGGAGAGACCCAGTACTTC
D: NA; size: NA; J: TRBJ2-7; V: TRBV19; CDR3: CASALARTNHEQYF; DNA: TGTGCCAGTGCCCTAGCCAGAACAAACCACGAGCAGTACTTC
D: TRBD2; size: NA; J: TRBJ2-5; V: TRBV6-5; CDR3: CASSYSSSGRQETQYF; DNA: TGTGCCAGCAGTTACTCGTCTAGCGGCAGACAAGAGACCCAGTACTTC
D: TRBD2; size: NA; J: TRBJ2-2; V: TRBV30; CDR3: CAWGSGGAETGELFF; DNA: TGTGCCTGGGGGAGCGGGGGGGCTGAGACCGGGGAGCTGTTTTTT
D: NA; size: once; J: TRBJ1-3; V: TRBV4-1; CDR3: CASSQEVKGPSSGNTIYF; DNA: TGCGCCAGCAGCCAAGAGGTGAAGGGGCCATCCTCTGGAAACACCATATATTTT
D: NA; size: once; J: TRBJ1-2; V: TRBV6-5; CDR3: CASSPDYQGYTF; DNA: TGTGCCAGCAGCCCGGACTATCAGGGCTACACCTTC
D: TRBD1; size: NA; J: TRBJ1-3; V: TRBV6-1; CDR3: CASSPRDRGPNTIYF; DNA: TGTGCCAGCAGTCCACGGGACAGGGGGCCAAACACCATATATTTT
D: NA; size: NA; J: TRBJ2-7; V: TRBV27; CDR3: CASSLSGQGTYEQYF; DNA: TGTGCCAGCAGTTTATCCGGGCAGGGGACCTACGAGCAGTACTTC
D: TRBD1; size: NA; J: TRBJ2-7; V: TRBV23-1; CDR3: CASSQGTAADYEQYF; DNA: TGCGCCAGCAGTCAAGGGACAGCCGCAGACTACGAGCAGTACTTC
D: TRBD2; size: NA; J: TRBJ2-1; V: TRBV5-6; CDR3: CASSPRSSGTFYNEQFF; DNA: TGTGCCAGCAGCCCAAGGTCTAGCGGGACCTTCTACAATGAGCAGTTCTTC
D: NA; size: NA; J: TRBJ2-3; V: TRBV5-4; CDR3: CASSSLRTDTQYF; DNA: TGTGCCAGCAGTTCACTACGCACAGATACGCAGTATTTT
D: NA; size: NA; J: TRBJ2-7; V: TRBV11-2; CDR3: CASSLWGVRTRSYEQYF; DNA: TGTGCCAGCAGCTTATGGGGGGTCCGGACGCGATCCTACGAGCAGTACTTC
D: NA; size: NA; J: TRBJ1-3; V: TRBV27; CDR3: CASSPWTASGNTIYF; DNA: TGTGCCAGCAGTCCCTGGACAGCATCTGGAAACACCATATATTTT
D: TRBD1; size: NA; J: TRBJ2-7; V: TRBV6-6; CDR3: CASSPDRGRYEQYF; DNA: TGTGCCAGCAGTCCGGACAGGGGGCGATACGAGCAGTACTTC
D: NA; size: NA; J: TRBJ1-2; V: TRBV7-9; CDR3: CASSPPHSPSMVGYTF; DNA: TGTGCCAGCAGCCCCCCTCACAGCCCCTCAATGGTAGGCTACACCTTC
D: NA; size: NA; J: TRBJ1-6; V: TRBV7-8; CDR3: CASSHAVRQSPLHF; DNA: TGTGCCAGCAGCCACGCAGTAAGACAATCCCCCCTCCACTTT
D: NA; size: once; J: TRBJ2-5; V: TRBV6-6; CDR3: CASSRGLSETQYF; DNA: TGTGCCAGCAGCCGCGGTCTAAGTGAGACCCAGTACTTC
D: TRBD2; size: NA; J: TRBJ2-4; V: TRBV4-3; CDR3: CASSQAIGRGGQENIQYF; DNA: TGCGCCAGCAGCCAAGCAATAGGTCGGGGGGGCCAGGAAAACATTCAGTACTTC
D: TRBD2; size: NA; J: TRBJ2-1; V: TRBV6-5; CDR3: CASSAGGQDEQFF; DNA: TGTGCCAGCAGTGCGGGGGGGCAGGATGAGCAGTTCTTC
D: NA; size: NA; J: TRBJ2-1; V: TRBV6-1; CDR3: CASSVPDNPDHEQFF; DNA: TGTGCCAGCAGTGTGCCGGACAATCCGGATCATGAGCAGTTCTTC
D: NA; size: NA; J: TRBJ1-1; V: TRBV6-5; CDR3: CASSYPRARAFF; DNA: TGTGCCAGCAGTTATCCCAGGGCGAGGGCTTTCTTT
D: TRBD2; size: NA; J: TRBJ2-7; V: TRBV4-3; CDR3: CASSRGLAGIEQYF; DNA: TGCGCCAGCAGCCGCGGACTAGCGGGGATCGAGCAGTACTTC
D: NA; size: few; J: TRBJ2-2; V: TRBV4-3; CDR3: CASSHYRDTDTGELFF; DNA: TGCGCCAGCAGCCACTACCGGGACACAGACACCGGGGAGCTGTTTTTT
D: TRBD1; size: NA; J: TRBJ2-3; V: TRBV7-2; CDR3: CASSLARGQEPTDTQYF; DNA: TGTGCCAGCAGCTTAGCCCGGGGACAGGAGCCCACAGATACGCAGTATTTT
D: NA; size: NA; J: TRBJ2-1; V: TRBV21-1; CDR3: CASTKLGTRDLLCEQFF; DNA: TGTGCCAGCACAAAATTGGGAACTCGGGATCTTTTATGTGAGCAGTTCTTC
D: NA; size: NA; J: TRBJ1-4; V: TRBV15; CDR3: CATSRDNSRVRREKLFF; DNA: TGTGCCACCAGCAGAGATAACTCGAGGGTGAGAAGGGAAAAACTGTTTTTT
D: TRBD2; size: NA; J: TRBJ2-7; V: TRBV5-1; CDR3: CASSTRTSGGGSSYEQYF; DNA: TGCGCCAGCAGCACACGGACTAGCGGGGGCGGTAGCTCCTACGAGCAGTACTTC
D: TRBD1; size: NA; J: TRBJ2-5; V: TRBV28; CDR3: CASSHSRQGRQETQYF; DNA: TGTGCCAGCAGCCACTCACGACAGGGACGCCAAGAGACCCAGTACTTC
D: NA; size: NA; J: TRBJ2-1; V: TRBV5-4; CDR3: CASSLYSSYNEQFF; DNA: TGTGCCAGCAGCTTATACAGCTCCTACAATGAGCAGTTCTTC
D: NA; size: NA; J: TRBJ2-5; V: TRBV5-1; CDR3: CASSLTAQETQYF; DNA: TGCGCCAGCAGCTTGACAGCCCAAGAGACCCAGTACTTC
D: NA; size: NA; J: TRBJ1-1; V: TRBV11-2; CDR3: CASSPLTEADTEAFF; DNA: TGTGCCAGCAGCCCCCTAACGGAGGCGGACACTGAAGCTTTCTTT
D: TRBD1; size: NA; J: TRBJ1-1; V: TRBV19; CDR3: CASSIRDSSGEAFF; DNA: TGTGCCAGTAGTATCCGGGACAGTTCAGGGGAAGCTTTCTTT
D: NA; size: NA; J: TRBJ1-5; V: TRBV18; CDR3: CASTTAGANQPQHF; DNA: TGTGCCAGCACTACAGCGGGGGCGAATCAGCCCCAGCATTTT
D: TRBD2; size: NA; J: TRBJ2-1; V: TRBV9; CDR3: CASSVELYGTSGSLGINEQFF; DNA: TGTGCCAGCAGCGTAGAGCTTTATGGGACTAGCGGGTCTTTAGGGATCAATGAGCAGTTCTTC
D: NA; size: NA; J: TRBJ2-3; V: TRBV28; CDR3: CASKHRGTYTDTQYF; DNA: TGTGCCAGCAAACATAGGGGGACCTACACAGATACGCAGTATTTT